This entry lists 29 T cell receptor beta chains sequenced from one sample in a study of vaccination effects on CD4 cells after COVID-19. The method was immunoSEQ multiplex PCR; TCRdb's version includes in-frame clones alone and lacks a portion of them. The table shows tens of thousands of clones, with roughly 74% occurring only once. No cognate antigen is known for these TCRs. Viral peptide pool expansion of antigen-specific CD4+ T cells preceded sequencing in the ViraFEST assay. Investigators separated out CD4+ T cells once about 10 days of culture had passed. Prior SARS-CoV-2 infection was absent in the vaccine recipients, as shown by negative nucleocapsid antibodies. The sequences come from CD4+ T cells from PBMCs cultured with HCoV-NL63 spike peptides, collected before COVID-19 vaccination. Receptors were obtained from a human donor who received a COVID-19 vaccine.

V and J are TRBV15 and TRBJ2-2, with D perhaps matching TRBD1 (5 bases). V was clipped by 0 bases and J by 0 bases, with 14 bases between them. This CDR3 has 18 residues. Germline-derived CDR1 and CDR2 are LNHNV and YYDKDF (reference sequence). CDR3 in amino acids: CATSRDKGVRTNTGELFF. CDR3 sequence (DNA): TGTGCCACCAGCAGAGATAAAGGGGTACGGACGAACACCGGGGAGCTGTTTTTT.

This rearrangement joins TRBV27 to TRBJ2-3, with a weak D call TRBD1 (6 bases). With 3 bases removed from V and 2 bases from J, the gap between germline ends came to 9 bases. The CDR3 is 14 amino acids. The V gene's germline CDR1 is MNHEY and CDR2 SMNVEV (reference sequence). The CDR3 protein is CASSLDRLTDTQYF. Here the CDR3 DNA reads TGTGCCAGCAGTTTGGACAGACTCACAGATACGCAGTATTTT.

This clone was found once. The CDR3: CASSPVDRGSDTQYF. For the CDR3, the DNA is TGTGCCAGCTCACCAGTTGACAGGGGGTCTGATACGCAGTATTTT. The chain uses TRBV18 and TRBJ2-3; 9 bases are a match to TRBD1. Germline trimming cut 2 bases from V and 6 bases from J; bases unmatched to any gene: 6. The germline CDR1 and CDR2 sequences are KGHSH and LQKENI. CDR3 length: 15 amino acids.

The genes are TRBV24-1 and TRBJ1-2, with TRBD1 matching over 7 bases. This CDR3 contains 14 residues. Germline CDR1 and CDR2: KGHDR and SFDVKD. V lost 3 bases and J lost 7; bases outside the gene matches: 7. CDR3 nucleotides: TGTGCCACCAGTGATGCAGACAGGGTCTCTGGCTACACCTTC. It yields the protein CATSDADRVSGYTF.

The CDR3 reads CASSYSGQGYGNTIYF. The CDR3 nucleotides read TGTGCCAGCAGTTACTCGGGACAGGGTTATGGAAACACCATATATTTT. The genes are TRBV6-5 and TRBJ1-3; 9 nucleotides agree with TRBD1. V was clipped by 0 bases and J by 3 bases; unmatched bases: 3. Germline V gives CDR1 MNHEY, CDR2 SVGAGI. CDR3 length equals 16 residues.

V gene TRBV6-4 combines with J gene TRBJ1-2; D remains unclear. The CDR3 is 13 amino acids. V lost 3 bases to trimming and J lost 8 bases, with 13 bases between them. CDR1 is MRHNA and CDR2 is SNTAGT in the germline V gene. The CDR3 reads CASSEGPSSGYTF. In nucleotides, the CDR3 is TGTGCCAGCAGTGAAGGGCCATCGTCAGGCTACACCTTC.

The rearrangement joins TRBV18 to TRBJ1-5; tentatively, D is TRBD1 (5 bases). The CDR3 spans 14 residues. The V gene's germline CDR1 is KGHSH and CDR2 LQKENI. V was trimmed by 4 bases and J by 1 base, leaving 8 bases between them. The CDR3 bases are TGTGCCAGCTCACGTCGGGACAGCAATCAGCCCCAGCATTTT. It translates to CASSRRDSNQPQHF. Full variable domain (missing parts from reference TRBV18 and TRBJ1-5): NAGVMQNPRHLVRRRGQEARLRCSPMKGHSHVYWYRQLPEEGLKFMVYLQKENIIDESGMPKERFSAEFPKEGPSILRIQQVVRGDSAAYFCASSRRDSNQPQHFGDGTRLSIL.

This chain joins TRBV7-9 and TRBJ2-5, with 14 bases identical to TRBD2. V lost 3 bases to trimming and J lost 5 bases; unmatched junction nucleotides: 5. CDR1 and CDR2 from the germline V gene are SEHNR and FQNEAQ (reference sequence). The CDR3 is 16 amino acids. As DNA, the CDR3 is TGTGCCAGCAGCTTGACTAGCGGGGGGGCCGTGGAGACCCAGTACTTC. Amino acid sequence: CASSLTSGGAVETQYF.

The chain is built from TRBV7-2 and TRBJ2-1; D gene ambiguous. The CDR3 is made up of 15 amino acids. Germline CDR1 and CDR2: SGHTA and FQGNSA. V was pared by 2 bases and J by 4 bases, with 12 bases between. The CDR3 DNA reads TGTGCCAGCAGCTTACCCCGGGCAGGATACAATGAGCAGTTCTTC. Translating it yields CASSLPRAGYNEQFF. Complete variable domain (other parts from reference TRBV7-2 and TRBJ2-1): GAGVSQSPSNKVTEKGKDVELRCDPISGHTALYWYRQSLGQGLEFLIYFQGNSAPDKSGLPSDRFSAERTGGSVSTLTIQRTQQEDSAVYLCASSLPRAGYNEQFFGPGTRLTVL.

This clone was counted between two and nine times. The genes are TRBV6-5 and TRBJ1-5, with D perhaps TRBD1 (5 bases). V dropped 2 bases and J dropped 4 bases, with 9 bases sitting between them. Germline loops: CDR1 MNHEY, CDR2 SVGAGI. There are 14 residues in the CDR3. The chain's CDR3 is CASSYRGANQPQHF. CDR3 nucleotide sequence: TGTGCCAGCAGTTACCGAGGGGCTAATCAGCCCCAGCATTTT.

The chain carries TRBV7-2 and TRBJ1-5; D may be TRBD1 (6 bases). The CDR3 is 16 residues long. Trimming removed 2 bases from V and 3 bases from J, with 14 bases in between. Germline CDR1 reads SGHTA; CDR2 reads FQGNSA. Here the CDR3 reads CASSLTSVGANQPQHF. The CDR3 nucleotides are TGTGCCAGCAGCTTAACCTCCGTGGGGGCCAATCAGCCCCAGCATTTT. Together with reference TRBV7-2 and TRBJ1-5, the CDR3 gives the full variable domain: GAGVSQSPSNKVTEKGKDVELRCDPISGHTALYWYRQSLGQGLEFLIYFQGNSAPDKSGLPSDRFSAERTGGSVSTLTIQRTQQEDSAVYLCASSLTSVGANQPQHFGDGTRLSIL.

In its sample, this clone was seen a few times. V and J are TRBV12-3 or TRBV12-4 and TRBJ1-5, with TRBD1 as a possible D gene (6 bases). Trimming stripped 7 bases from V and 6 bases from J, with 13 bases between. CDR3 length: 13 amino acids. The CDR3 nucleotides are TGTGCCAGCAACGTACAGGGAACTCAGCCCCAGCATTTT. Encoded protein: CASNVQGTQPQHF.

This clone appeared a few times. J is TRBJ1-4 and V is TRBV2, with a tentative D call TRBD1 (5 bases). The length of the CDR3 is 13 residues. Trimming cost V 7 bases and J 6 bases, with 12 bases left between them. Germline lookup yields CDR1 SNHLY and CDR2 FYNNEI. In DNA form, the CDR3 reads TGTGCCAGCATAGGGACTTGGGATGAAAAACTGTTTTTT. Translation: CASIGTWDEKLFF.

The genes are TRBV7-3 and TRBJ1-4; no clear D. Germline CDR1 and CDR2: SGHTA and FQGTGA. Trimming took off 5 bases at V and 0 bases at J, with 4 bases between the two ends. This CDR3 is built from 13 residues. In DNA, the CDR3 is TGTGCCAGCAGCCCTTCAACTAATGAAAAACTGTTTTTT. It translates to CASSPSTNEKLFF.

V usage is TRBV5-1 and J usage is TRBJ2-3; 11 bases are a match to TRBD2. The CDR3 totals 17 residues. V was pared by 2 bases and J by 4 bases, with 9 bases of the junction left unmatched. CDR1 SGHRS and CDR2 YFSETQ come from the germline V gene. CDR3 in DNA: TGCGCCAGCAGCTTATATCCGGGACTAGCGGACCCAGATACGCAGTATTTT. Its protein is CASSLYPGLADPDTQYF.

V and J are TRBV7-2 and TRBJ2-5; no reliable D call. With 5 bases removed from V and 5 bases from J, the gap between germline ends came to 12 bases. The CDR3 length is 13 residues. CDR1 is SGHTA, CDR2 FQGNSA, per germline. This CDR3 reads CASSRRYLETQYF. CDR3 coding DNA: TGTGCCAGCAGCCGCAGATATCTGGAGACCCAGTACTTC.

The V gene is TRBV7-2, the J gene TRBJ2-7, with 9 bases matching TRBD1. This CDR3 is 14 amino acids long. Germline lookup yields CDR1 SGHTA and CDR2 FQGNSA. Germline trimming cut 2 bases from V and 4 bases from J; bases unmatched to any gene: 3. CDR3 amino acids: CASSLQQGAYEQYV. CDR3 in DNA: TGTGCCAGCAGCTTACAACAGGGGGCTTACGAGCAGTACGTC.

The rearrangement links TRBV27 to TRBJ1-6, with D tentatively TRBD1 (5 bases). Germline CDR1 and CDR2: MNHEY and SMNVEV (reference sequence). This CDR3 spans 15 amino acids. Trimming removed 6 bases from V and 4 bases from J, with 13 bases in between. The DNA for the CDR3 is TGTGCCAGCAGCAATACAGGATTATATAATTCACCCCTCCACTTT. As protein: CASSNTGLYNSPLHF.

The chain employs TRBV19 and TRBJ1-5; D unresolved. The CDR3 length is 17 residues. CDR1 is LNHDA, CDR2 SQIVND, per germline (reference sequence). Trimming took off 6 bases at V and 0 bases at J, with 18 bases between the two ends. CDR3 sequence (DNA): TGTGCCAGTAGCGATGCCACAAGAGGACTTAGCAATCAGCCCCAGCATTTT. Protein sequence: CASSDATRGLSNQPQHF.

This rearrangement joins TRBV9 to TRBJ2-5, with TRBD1 as a possible D gene (6 bases). V was trimmed by 4 bases and J by 5 bases, leaving 18 bases between them. Germline V lookup: CDR1 SGDLS, CDR2 YYNGEE. The CDR3 extends over 15 amino acids. The CDR3 loop is CASSPGQSAWETQYF. For the CDR3, the DNA is TGTGCCAGCAGCCCCGGACAGAGTGCTTGGGAGACCCAGTACTTC. Supplemented by reference TRBV9 and TRBJ2-5, the full variable domain reads DSGVTQTPKHLITATGQRVTLRCSPRSGDLSVYWYQQSLDQGLQFLIQYYNGEERAKGNILERFSAQQFPDLHSELNLSSLELGDSALYFCASSPGQSAWETQYFGPGTRLLVL.

The chain links TRBV6-1 to TRBJ1-2; 7 bases align to TRBD1. The CDR3 runs to 14 residues. Per the germline V gene, CDR1 is MNHNS and CDR2 is SASEGT. V gave up 3 bases and J gave up 6 bases; unmatched junction bases: 7. The CDR3 nucleotides are TGTGCCAGCAGTGAGGAGTGGGACAGAGATGGCTACACCTTC. Encoded protein: CASSEEWDRDGYTF.

The rearrangement links TRBV7-2 to TRBJ2-5; weak D call: TRBD2 (6 bases). V was pared by 5 bases and J by 5 bases, with 18 bases between. The germline CDR1 and CDR2 sequences are SGHTA and FQGNSA. This CDR3 comprises 15 residues. CDR3 sequence (DNA): TGTGCCAGCAGCAAAGGACTACTCCTGCCTGAGACCCAGTACTTC. Protein sequence: CASSKGLLLPETQYF.

The chain has TRBV12-2 and TRBJ1-1. TRBV12-2 is noted as a pseudogene. The CDR3 covers 12 residues. DNA for the CDR3: TGTGCAAGTCGTCTGCCCGGGACTGAAGCTTTCTTT. Protein sequence: CASRLPGTEAFF.

The chain links TRBV19 to TRBJ1-2; D call uncertain. This CDR3 spans 14 amino acids. Germline CDR1 is LNHDA and CDR2 is SQIVND (reference sequence). Trimming removed 6 bases from V and 2 bases from J, with 13 bases in between. In DNA, the CDR3 is TGTGCCAGTAGGGTCCCGCAGACGAACTATGGCTACACCTTC. This gives the protein CASRVPQTNYGYTF.

This clone was recorded a few times. The genes are TRBV5-1 and TRBJ2-3, with 10 bases matching TRBD2. V trimming: 4 bases; J trimming: 1 base; junction bases outside the gene matches: 6. CDR3 length equals 16 residues. CDR1 SGHRS and CDR2 YFSETQ come from the germline V gene. The CDR3 DNA sequence: TGCGCCAGCAGCCAACCAAGCGGGGGGGGCACAGATACGCAGTATTTT. It codes for CASSQPSGGGTDTQYF.

The genes are TRBV2 and TRBJ2-7; D is ambiguous. V lost 4 bases to trimming and J lost 7 bases, with 11 bases between them. The CDR3 covers 12 residues. Germline V CDR1 and CDR2: SNHLY, FYNNEI. CDR3 nucleotides: TGTGCCAGCAGTGGTTTGCCAAGGGAGCAGTACGTC. Amino acids: CASSGLPREQYV.

The gene calls are TRBV6-2 or TRBV6-3 and TRBJ1-6; 8 nucleotides align to TRBD1. Germline V gives CDR1 MNHEY, CDR2 SVGEGT. V lost 5 bases and J lost 7; bases outside the gene matches: 7. The CDR3 has 15 amino acids. CDR3 DNA sequence: TGTGCCAGCAGTAAGGCGGACAGGGCAAATTCACCCCTCCACTTT. Its protein product is CASSKADRANSPLHF.

This sequence joins TRBV6-4 and TRBJ1-1; no firm D call. Germline V gene lookup returns CDR1 MRHNA and CDR2 SNTAGT. The CDR3 contains 14 residues. The V gene lost 4 bases and the J gene lost 2 bases, with 11 bases spanning the gap. The CDR3 protein is CASSAGRGNTEAFF. CDR3 in DNA: TGTGCCAGCAGTGCCGGCAGAGGAAACACTGAAGCTTTCTTT.

The chain is built from TRBV3-1 (or the pseudogene TRBV3-2) and TRBJ2-7, with a weak D call TRBD1 (5 bases). The CDR3 loop spans 13 amino acids. V was cut by 0 bases and J by 6 bases, with 9 bases left in between. CDR1 and CDR2 (germline): LGHDT, YNNKEL (reference sequence). The CDR3 DNA follows: TGTGCCAGCAGCCAAGACAGGGCTGGCGAGCAGTACGTC. Protein sequence: CASSQDRAGEQYV.